Each of the 10 T cell receptor beta chains below was sequenced from the same sample in a study of shared clonotypes between healthy human individuals. Some clones are missing from TCRdb's copy, which holds only in-frame ones; the method was immunoSEQ multiplex PCR. The sample includes roughly 330,000 clones, over 65% seen only once; the top ten take about 9.4%. Sequenced input: memory CD4+ T cells sorted from blood. Stated subset: CD45RA-negative fraction. These receptors all stem from a man in his thirties or forties in good health.

Only a few counts were recorded for this clone. This chain connects TRBV29-1 to TRBJ2-1, with 7 bases identical to TRBD2. V dropped 4 bases and J dropped 2; count of bases not matched to a gene: 5. The germline gives CDR1 SQVTM, CDR2 ANQGSEA. This CDR3 spans 14 amino acids. CDR3 loop: CSVAAGAAYNEQFF. For the CDR3, the DNA is TGCAGCGTTGCGGCGGGAGCGGCCTACAATGAGCAGTTCTTC.

In this sample, this clone turned up a few times. V gene TRBV2 combines with J gene TRBJ2-2; a weak D match, TRBD1 (6 bases). The CDR3 length is 16 residues. CDR1 and CDR2 (germline): SNHLY, FYNNEI. The V and J ends lost 4 bases and 4 bases respectively, with 16 bases between them. As DNA, the CDR3 is TGTGCCAGCAGTGGGGGCCAGGGGAGAGGCACCGGGGAGCTGTTTTTT. It specifies CASSGGQGRGTGELFF.

The chain links TRBV5-1 to TRBJ1-2; 9 bases agree with TRBD1. J was trimmed by 2 bases and V by 3 bases; bases with no gene match: 2. The CDR3 has 14 residues. Germline assignment: CDR1 SGHRS and CDR2 YFSETQ. The CDR3 region is CASSYTGGNYGYTF. In DNA form, the CDR3 reads TGCGCCAGCAGCTATACAGGGGGCAACTATGGCTACACCTTC.

This clone was observed a handful of times. This chain connects TRBV5-1 to TRBJ2-7, with D perhaps TRBD1 (6 bases). Germline CDR1 is SGHRS and CDR2 is YFSETQ. Deletions cut 2 bases from V and 6 bases from J, with 9 bases between. The CDR3 extends over 12 amino acids. The CDR3 DNA sequence: TGCGCCAGCAGCTTACCAGGGGTCGAGCAGTACTTC. Translating gives CASSLPGVEQYF.

The chain is built from TRBV4-1 and TRBJ1-1; no reliable D call. The germline V gene has CDR1 MGHRA and CDR2 YSYEKL. With 3 bases removed from V and 6 bases from J, the gap between germline ends came to 11 bases. This CDR3 spans 13 amino acids. CDR3 coding DNA: TGCGCCAGCAGCCAGACCGGTCAACCTGAAGCTTTCTTT. This translates into CASSQTGQPEAFF.

The chain recombines TRBV18 with TRBJ1-1; 9 nucleotides line up with TRBD1. The CDR3 runs 16 residues. Trimming took 0 bases from V and 1 from J; bases not matched to a gene: 3. Germline lookup yields CDR1 KGHSH and CDR2 LQKENI. Here the CDR3 DNA reads TGTGCCAGCTCACCACCGACAGGGGGTCGGAACACTGAAGCTTTCTTT. It is translated as CASSPPTGGRNTEAFF.

The chain joins TRBV12-5 to TRBJ2-7; 11 bases align to TRBD1. The length of the CDR3 is 17 residues. Germline lookup yields CDR1 LGHNT and CDR2 FRNRAP. V trimming: 6 bases; J trimming: 0 bases; junction bases outside the gene matches: 10. The CDR3 DNA is TGTGCTAGTGGACCCGGACAGGGGGCGATAAACTCCTACGAGCAGTACTTC. It encodes CASGPGQGAINSYEQYF.

There are many counts of this clone. This chain links TRBV2 with TRBJ1-5, with D hard to call. CDR3 length: 14 amino acids. CDR1 is SNHLY, CDR2 FYNNEI, per germline. The V end was cut by 4 bases, the J end by 6 bases, with 13 bases between. The CDR3 coding sequence is TGTGCCAGCAGTGGTCACGGCCGATCTCAGCCCCAGCATTTT. Translating gives CASSGHGRSQPQHF. The whole variable domain, filled in from reference TRBV2 and TRBJ1-5, reads EPEVTQTPSHQVTQMGQEVILRCVPISNHLYFYWYRQILGQKVEFLVSFYNNEISEKSEIFDDQFSVERPDGSNFTLKIRSTKLEDSAMYFCASSGHGRSQPQHFGDGTRLSIL.

This clone was detected a few times. This chain uses TRBV5-1 with TRBJ2-1; possibly TRBD1 for D (5 bases). The germline CDR1 and CDR2 sequences are SGHRS and YFSETQ. The V end lost 0 bases, the J end lost 9 bases, and 16 bases lay between the germline ends. The CDR3 totals 15 residues. In DNA form, the CDR3 reads TGCGCCAGCAGCTTGGGGGCAGGGCCGAGCAGTGAGCAGTTCTTC. Its translation is CASSLGAGPSSEQFF.

The chain employs TRBV5-1 and TRBJ1-1; D not certain. Deletions cut 0 bases from V and 1 base from J, with 10 bases between. CDR1 and CDR2 (germline): SGHRS, YFSETQ. This CDR3 spans 15 amino acids. CDR3 coding DNA: TGCGCCAGCAGCTTGGCCGTCTTACCGAACACTGAAGCTTTCTTT. Protein product: CASSLAVLPNTEAFF.